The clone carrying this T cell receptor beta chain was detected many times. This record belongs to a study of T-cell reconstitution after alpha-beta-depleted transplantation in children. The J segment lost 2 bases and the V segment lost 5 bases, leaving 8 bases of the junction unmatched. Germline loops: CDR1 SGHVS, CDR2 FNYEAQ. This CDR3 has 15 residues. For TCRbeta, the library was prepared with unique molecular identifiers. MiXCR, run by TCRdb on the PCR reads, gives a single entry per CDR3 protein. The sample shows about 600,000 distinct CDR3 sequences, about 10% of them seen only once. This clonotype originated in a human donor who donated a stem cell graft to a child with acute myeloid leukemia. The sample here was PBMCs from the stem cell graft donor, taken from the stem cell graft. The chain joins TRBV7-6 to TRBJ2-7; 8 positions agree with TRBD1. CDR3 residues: CASSGSGTGTYEQYF. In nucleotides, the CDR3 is TGTGCCAGCAGCGGATCCGGGACAGGAACCTACGAGCAGTACTTC.